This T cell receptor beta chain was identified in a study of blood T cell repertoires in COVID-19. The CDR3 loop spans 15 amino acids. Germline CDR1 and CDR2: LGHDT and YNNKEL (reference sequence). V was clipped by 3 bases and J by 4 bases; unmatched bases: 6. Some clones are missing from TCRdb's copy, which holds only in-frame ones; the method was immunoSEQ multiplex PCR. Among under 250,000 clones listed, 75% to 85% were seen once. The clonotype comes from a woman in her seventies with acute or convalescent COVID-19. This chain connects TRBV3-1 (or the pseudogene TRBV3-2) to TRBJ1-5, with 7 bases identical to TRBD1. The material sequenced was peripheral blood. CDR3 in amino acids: CASSHLPGGNQPQHF. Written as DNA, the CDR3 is TGTGCCAGCAGCCATTTGCCAGGGGGGAATCAGCCCCAGCATTTT.